A single sample is the source of the 17 T cell receptor beta chains below, sequenced in a study of PD-L1 blockade in urothelial cancer. Time point defined: pretreatment peripheral blood. The assay was immunoSEQ multiplex PCR, and TCRdb's table has in-frame clones only and misses some. The repertoire holds 70,000 to 75,000 clones, approximately 87% seen once, with 3.5% to 5% in the top ten. Sequencing used PBMCs, obtained around atezolizumab (anti-PD-L1) treatment. These receptors came from an older man with urothelial cancer.

This chain joins TRBV5-4 and TRBJ1-1; 9 nucleotides align to TRBD1. This CDR3 contains 15 residues. Germline loops: CDR1 SGHNT, CDR2 YYREEE (reference sequence). J was trimmed by 3 bases and V by 0 bases; bases with no gene match: 3. The CDR3 DNA follows: TGTGCCAGCAGCTTGGTGGACAGGGGCCACACTGAAGCTTTCTTT. Translation gives CASSLVDRGHTEAFF.

The chain carries TRBV6-5 and TRBJ1-4; no firm D call. Germline lookup yields CDR1 MNHEY and CDR2 SVGAGI. This CDR3 has 15 residues. V was clipped by 6 bases and J by 8 bases, with 19 bases between them. This CDR3 is CASRLTTGSYEKLFF. The CDR3 nucleotides are TGTGCCAGCAGGCTTACCACCGGGTCGTACGAAAAACTGTTTTTT.

This chain links TRBV28 with TRBJ1-5; 8 bases are shared with TRBD1. V lost 8 bases, J lost 3 bases, and 9 bases stayed unmatched. The germline V gene encodes CDR1 MDHEN and CDR2 SYDVKM. This CDR3 spans 15 amino acids. CDR3: CASHSQDRVNQPQHF. In nucleotides, the CDR3 is TGTGCCAGCCATAGTCAGGACAGGGTCAATCAGCCCCAGCATTTT.

This chain joins TRBV19 and TRBJ2-7; 8 nucleotides line up with TRBD1. The CDR3 loop spans 16 amino acids. In germline, CDR1 is LNHDA, CDR2 SQIVND (reference sequence). The ends lost 0 bases at V and 5 bases at J; junction bases unmatched: 9. This CDR3 is CASSIEPGTGRHEQYF. The CDR3 bases are TGTGCCAGTAGTATAGAACCCGGGACAGGTCGCCACGAGCAGTACTTC.

The chain couples TRBV5-1 to TRBJ2-5; TRBD2 agrees at 8 bases. With 4 bases clipped from V and 3 bases from J, the junction kept 11 bases outside the gene matches. This CDR3 comprises 16 residues. Germline CDR1 SGHRS, CDR2 YFSETQ. The CDR3 region has the DNA TGCGCCAGCAGCGGGCTCGGCGGGAGGAAGGAAGAGACCCAGTACTTC. Translation: CASSGLGGRKEETQYF.

The chain has TRBV4-2 and TRBJ2-3; TRBD2 aligns across 8 bases. Germline V gene sequence: CDR1 LGHNA, CDR2 YNFKEQ. CDR3 length equals 20 residues. Germline trimming cut 1 base from V and 1 base from J; bases unmatched to any gene: 16. In nucleotides, the CDR3 is TGTGCCAGCAGCCAAGGGGGAAGTGCGGGAGGCCGCGTTGGCACAGATACGCAGTATTTT. Residues: CASSQGGSAGGRVGTDTQYF.

The J gene is TRBJ1-4, the V gene TRBV5-4, with D hard to call. The V end lost 4 bases, the J end lost 8 bases, and 21 bases lay between the germline ends. This CDR3 spans 16 amino acids. CDR1 and CDR2 from the germline V gene are SGHNT and YYREEE (reference sequence). The CDR3 spells CASSGSPISTGEKLFF. CDR3 DNA: TGTGCCAGCAGCGGGTCCCCTATCAGTACGGGGGAAAAACTGTTTTTT.

The chain combines TRBV18 with TRBJ2-1, with 8 bases that match TRBD2. Germline V lookup: CDR1 KGHSH, CDR2 LQKENI. The CDR3 spans 17 residues. Germline trimming cut 2 bases from V and 4 bases from J; bases unmatched to any gene: 10. The CDR3 loop reads CASSPRIAGMGYNEQFF. CDR3 in DNA: TGTGCCAGCTCACCAAGGATAGCGGGAATGGGTTACAATGAGCAGTTCTTC.

The rearrangement uses TRBV7-9 and TRBJ2-5; D is unresolved. The germline CDR1 and CDR2 sequences are SEHNR and FQNEAQ (reference sequence). Trimming shortened V by 3 bases and J by 1 base, and 18 bases separated the two germline ends. The CDR3 runs 17 residues. The CDR3 DNA sequence: TGTGCCAGCAGCTTTTGGGCCGATAAGTCAGGCCAAGAGACCCAGTACTTC. Encoded protein: CASSFWADKSGQETQYF.

The CDR3 region is CASKRSGIGYTF. CDR3 in DNA: TGTGCCAGCAAAAGGTCAGGGATCGGCTACACCTTC. V gene TRBV6-1 combines with J gene TRBJ1-2; the D gene is possibly TRBD1 (5 bases). Looked up from germline, CDR1 is MNHNS and CDR2 is SASEGT. Between the trimmed V and J ends, which lost 7 bases and 8 bases, there was a span of 14 bases. The CDR3 runs 12 residues.

The chain recombines TRBV11-3 with TRBJ2-1; D may be TRBD1 (6 bases). The CDR3 totals 14 residues. V was clipped by 3 bases and J by 2 bases, with 8 bases between them. CDR1 SGHNT and CDR2 YENEEA come from the germline V gene. The CDR3 loop is CASSFQGPYNEQFF. As DNA, the CDR3 is TGTGCCAGCAGCTTTCAGGGGCCCTACAATGAGCAGTTCTTC.

The chain joins TRBV7-9 to TRBJ2-5; tentative D call: TRBD2 (5 bases). V lost 4 bases, J lost 0 bases, and 9 bases lay in between. Germline CDR1 SEHNR, CDR2 FQNEAQ (reference sequence). The CDR3 has 14 amino acids. CDR3 loop: CASSSQRYQETQYF. The CDR3 DNA reads TGTGCCAGCAGCTCACAGCGGTACCAAGAGACCCAGTACTTC.

This chain connects TRBV28 to TRBJ2-5; D not certain. V dropped 6 bases and J dropped 0 bases, with 11 bases sitting between them. This CDR3 is built from 14 residues. Germline V gene data show CDR1 as MDHEN and CDR2 as SYDVKM. This CDR3 reads CASSLPPYQETQYF. The CDR3 DNA follows: TGTGCCAGCAGCCTCCCCCCGTACCAAGAGACCCAGTACTTC.

V usage is TRBV6-6 and J usage is TRBJ1-4; TRBD1 agrees at 9 bases. There are 15 residues in the CDR3. Germline V CDR1 and CDR2: MNHNY, SVGAGI (reference sequence). The V gene end was trimmed by 2 bases and the J gene end by 7 bases; junction bases not matched to a gene: 5. The CDR3 region is CASSYGDRVSEKLFF. The DNA of the CDR3 is TGTGCCAGCAGTTACGGGGACAGGGTTAGTGAAAAACTGTTTTTT.

This clone has just a few counts. V and J are TRBV28 and TRBJ2-7, with TRBD1 matching 7 bases. The CDR3 runs to 12 residues. J was trimmed by 3 bases and V by 9 bases; bases with no gene match: 5. The V gene's germline CDR1 is MDHEN and CDR2 SYDVKM. CDR3 protein: CASTGVFYEQYF. CDR3 nucleotides: TGTGCCAGTACAGGGGTTTTCTACGAGCAGTACTTC.

This sequence joins TRBV28 and TRBJ2-7; D may be TRBD1 (7 bases). The germline V gene encodes CDR1 MDHEN and CDR2 SYDVKM. This CDR3 is 14 amino acids long. V dropped 4 bases and J dropped 3 bases, with 13 bases sitting between them. DNA of the CDR3: TGTGCCAGCAGTTCCCAGCAGGGGGGCTACGAGCAGTACTTC. Translated: CASSSQQGGYEQYF.

The rearrangement links TRBV5-4 to TRBJ2-3, with 7 bases aligning to TRBD2. CDR1 and CDR2 from the germline V gene are SGHNT and YYREEE (reference sequence). Trimming took 0 bases from V and 3 from J; bases not matched to a gene: 7. This CDR3 spans 16 amino acids. CDR3 nucleotide sequence: TGTGCCAGCAGCTTGGGAGGGAGGGCTGGTACAGATACGCAGTATTTT. Its protein is CASSLGGRAGTDTQYF.